The sequence of this T cell receptor beta chain was determined in a study of blood T cell repertoires in COVID-19. The wider study: Specimens from acute and convalescent COVID-19 originated in the United States, Italy and Spain. PBMCs, B-cell-depleted T cells, or T cells were the source of the cDNA or gDNA that made up the material.

Method: immunoSEQ multiplex PCR; TCRdb's copy keeps in-frame clones and lacks some. The sample lists hundreds of thousands of clones; around 91% were seen once. The CDR3 totals 16 residues. Germline V gene sequence: CDR1 MNHEY, CDR2 SMNVEV (reference sequence). Trimming removed 5 bases from V and 4 bases from J; junction bases left unmatched: 4. Residents of around 24 US areas, aged roughly 18 to 89 years, made up the participants. The J gene is TRBJ2-2, the V gene TRBV27; 13 bases map to TRBD2. The source is a woman aged 18-29 years with acute COVID-19. Sequences were obtained from PBMCs or T cells enriched from blood (not recorded which). CDR3 in amino acids: CASSGGLAGFTGELFF. The DNA for the CDR3 is TGTGCCAGCAGTGGGGGACTAGCGGGATTCACCGGGGAGCTGTTTTTT.